This T cell receptor beta chain stems from a study of Ad26.COV2.S vaccination and SARS-CoV-2 variants. Study summary: Intramuscularly, Ad26.COV2.S was given either once or twice, 56 days apart. Broader study findings: Vaccinated individuals (as opposed to placebo recipients) had higher spike-specific TCR breadth. There was a possibility that the TCR breadth and depth analyses underestimated total T cell responses.

Treatment: 19 received Ad26.COV2.S at low or high dose, single or two shots; about 5 received placebo; per-sample allocation not given. Samples were taken on day 63 after the first vaccine or placebo injection. This vaccine is an Ad26 vector that expresses the Wuhan-strain SARS-CoV-2 spike. A note on this clone: Its antigen remains unknown.

The table came from immunoSEQ multiplex PCR; TCRdb's copy has only in-frame clones and leaves some out. The top ten hold around 3.5% of the sample, which has approximately 350,000 clones, about nine tenths seen once. This TCR was recovered from a person aged 18-60 years who received the Ad26.COV2.S COVID-19 vaccine or a placebo. This specimen consisted of peripheral blood, obtained in a trial of Ad26.COV2.S vaccine versus placebo.

Written as DNA, the CDR3 is TGTGCCACTCCGGGACAGGGGCGGGTGAACACTGAAGCTTTCTTT. Translating gives CATPGQGRVNTEAFF. The J gene is TRBJ1-1, the V gene TRBV7-9, with TRBD1 matching 10 bases. CDR3 length equals 15 residues. Germline V gene data show CDR1 as SEHNR and CDR2 as FQNEAQ (reference sequence). V dropped 10 bases and J dropped 0; count of bases not matched to a gene: 8.